This TCR beta chain was observed in a study of vaccination and CD4 T cells after COVID-19. The Oncomine TCR Beta short-read assay was what sequenced the DNA obtained from cultured CD4+ T cells. TCRdb passed the PCR reads through MiXCR, listing each CDR3 protein once. The data hold some 16,000 distinct CDR3 sequences, with around 55% observed a single time. In the case of this clonotype: Its antigen remains unknown.

CDR1 DFQATT and CDR2 SNEGSKA come from the germline V gene (reference sequence). The CDR3 sequence is 14 residues long. After removal of 6 bases from V and 0 bases from J, the junction contained 6 bases not matched to a gene. Regarding treatment: approximately nine-day PBMC culture with coronavirus spike peptide pools or control peptides (ViraFEST assay). The rearrangement uses TRBV20-1 and TRBJ1-1; 8 bases line up with TRBD1. This sample comprised cultured CD4+ T cells from blood, obtained after SARS-CoV-2 vaccination. The source of this sequence is a human donor with COVID-19. CDR3 amino acids: CSARDRIMNTEAFF. In DNA, the CDR3 is TGCAGTGCCAGGGACAGGATAATGAACACTGAAGCTTTCTTT.